A single sample is the source of the 3 T cell receptor beta chains below, sequenced in a study of type 1 and type 2 diabetes patients. The PCR template was genomic DNA. Amplification of the beta chain CDR3 used 30 forward and 13 reverse multiplex primers. One entry per CDR3 protein results from TCRdb running MiXCR on the multiplex PCR reads. Of 280,000 or so distinct CDR3 sequences listed, around 47% are singletons. Material for sequencing was peripheral blood mononuclear cells (PBMCs). Every receptor here comes from a man between 18 and 29 years old with type 2 diabetes.

The chain combines TRBV29-1 with TRBJ2-3; 9 nucleotides line up with TRBD2. The V segment lost 6 bases and the J segment 2 bases; nucleotides outside the gene matches: 12. Germline CDR1 is SQVTM and CDR2 is ANQGSEA. The CDR3 spans 16 residues. CDR3 region: CSVGGFAGGLTDTQYF. In DNA form, the CDR3 reads TGCAGCGTCGGGGGATTTGCGGGAGGGCTCACAGATACGCAGTATTTT.

Notes on this clonotype: A much larger clone lies a single base off, so this may be a read error. The chain uses TRBV10-3 and TRBJ1-6, with TRBD1 as a possible D gene (5 bases). Germline V gene sequence: CDR1 ENHRY, CDR2 SYGVKD. This CDR3 has 14 residues. In nucleotides, the CDR3 is TGTGCCGTCAGTGCCGACAGTCTTAATTCACCCCTCCACTTT. Protein product: CAVSADSLNSPLHF.

Concerning this clonotype itself: At one of its ends the junction is not consistent with the germline gene, which may arise from a read error. The rearrangement uses TRBV7-6 and TRBJ2-5; 11 bases fit TRBD2. The CDR3 is made up of 16 amino acids. Germline CDR1 SGHVS, CDR2 FNYEAQ. CDR3 nucleotides: TGTGTCAGCAGCTTAGAGGCTAGCGGGGGGAGGGAGACCCAGTACTTC. Residues: CVSSLEASGGRETQYF.